This T cell receptor beta chain was recovered during a study of cytomegalovirus exposure and HLA in healthy donors (dated by TCRdb to the late 2010s). For context, the study as a whole: According to an earlier analysis of 550 to 700 of the donors, some 170 million T cells yielded 117 million unique TCR beta sequences and 276 Gb of sequence data. HLA typing included class I and class II loci at four-digit resolution. Donor age, sex, ethnicity and CMV serostatus were compiled together with the repertoire data. The number of donors typed differed by locus, with 629-630 for A, B, C, DRB1 and DQB1, more than 500 for DQA1, some 570 for DPA1, and 472 for DPB1. All discovery cohort repertoires had been generated using a single sequencing platform. An early release that covered some 630 HLA-typed donors contained around 300 gigabases of sequencing data and tens of millions of unique TCR sequences. To predict cytomegalovirus infection status, the study brought together high-throughput TCR immunosequencing, statistical association of individual TCRs with disease status, and machine learning. In addition to the first cohort of approximately 670 subjects, a separate validation cohort of around 110 different subjects was used. The genetic ancestry cluster associated with self-reported Caucasian donors included roughly 84% of the 398 genotyped donors. A later genetic analysis used genome-wide SNP genotypes for about 60% of the roughly 700 donors, treating that subset as a discovery cohort. Roughly 5 DR-DQ haplotypes were treated as single units for association and clustering because of strong linkage in the cohort. The study aimed to test whether cataloging public T cell receptors could reveal signatures of past pathogen exposure. Using immunosequencing, the study profiled T cell repertoires from about 650 subjects and related those repertoires to cytomegalovirus serostatus. In an earlier analysis of 500 to 650 of the donors, high-throughput TCR beta sequencing was used to judge whether each TCR beta V gene segment behaved as functional or pseudogenic. Rather than drawing on any new phenotypic data, the later analysis identified candidate immune exposures from TCR beta sequences and the way those sequences occurred across donors. Among 398 genotyped donors of the cohort, an average of approximately 230,000 unique TCR beta nucleotide sequences were sequenced per donor, around 20% of them non-productive. A later analysis re-analyzed previously published TCR beta repertoires from approximately 670 donors and added high-resolution HLA genotyping to study TCR occurrence patterns. Overall study results and their limits: Because some donors lacked HLA typing at each locus, the association tests relied only on the typed subset. A further reported finding was that TCR beta sequences accurately predicted the HLA-A and HLA-B alleles for most subjects in the first cohort. Correlated functional status among segregating V segments might reflect linkage disequilibrium, but an unknown experimental factor could not be ruled out. Roughly uniform sequencing depth across donors was assumed in presence/absence analyses, although this assumption may not hold. Compared with equally common non-associated chains, HLA-associated TCR beta chains in a later analysis were more clonally expanded and had lower generation probabilities. A group of highly shared sequence variants was considered likely to be a technical artifact of the sequencing pipeline. When HLA alleles, especially DR and DQ, strongly co-occurred, TCR associations were difficult to assign to individual alleles. In an earlier analysis of some 500 of the donors, most TCR beta V segments appeared in productive rearrangements about 87% or about 30% of the time, broadly matching IMGT annotations. An association between a missense DCLRE1C variant and V-gene and J-gene trimming of TCR beta chains was found in a later genetic analysis and replicated in an independent cohort. Most TCR sequences were observed very rarely across donors, whereas some public TCRs were present in many individuals. A later analysis reported that several top co-occurrence clusters appeared linked to parvovirus B19, influenza, CMV and Epstein-Barr virus. The earlier analysis of 587 of the donors excluded roughly 17 rarely observed V segments, including chromosome 9 orphons, because counts were too low. A later analysis found that most CMV-associated TCR beta chains appeared HLA-restricted, with HLA associations seemingly driven largely by CMV exposure. In both the original and validation cohorts, the classifier was reported to diagnose cytomegalovirus status with high specificity and sensitivity. Because the 87-base-pair reads could not distinguish some IMGT-functional V segments, including TRBV6-2 and TRBV6-3, those segments were excluded. Only TCR beta chains were sequenced in this cohort, and the absence of alpha or paired-chain data limited detectable features. A few of the identified cytomegalovirus-associated TCR beta chains were confirmed in vitro to be specific for cytomegalovirus antigens. In a later genetic analysis, fewer N-insertions in productive TCRs were reported among donors in an Asian-associated ancestry cluster than the 666-donor mean. Immune exposure information for the cohort was limited to CMV serostatus. In a later analysis, around 17,000 TCR beta sequences were associated with specific HLA alleles at a false discovery rate of 0.05. In the study, 150 to 200 TCR beta chains were listed as associated with cytomegalovirus. According to the authors, the approach could potentially be generalized to other disease states and immunological phenotypes. In a later analysis, the rate of TCR association differed among HLA loci, with DRB1 alleles having the most associated TCRs and HLA-C alleles having the fewest.

Trimming takes 1 base off V and 5 bases off J; junction bases not matched to a gene: 7. CDR1 and CDR2, per the germline V gene (reference sequence), are SEHNR and FQNEAQ. Including the terminal cysteine and phenylalanine, the CDR3 comprises 15 residues. Only CDR3 DNA remains: 45 bases, in frame from the first base. For this clone: Its antigen specificity is not known. The record has no base qualities; no much larger clone is one base away.

Libraries were built with the immunoSEQ multiplex PCR assay. A mixture of 60 forward primers for TCR Vbeta segments and 13 reverse primers for TCR Jbeta segments was used in the multiplex PCR. The CDR3 region of rearranged TCR beta genes was amplified from genomic DNA with a multiplex PCR assay. Amplified TCR beta libraries were sequenced as 87-base-pair reads on the Illumina HiSeq System. The authors processed their data as follows. A later analysis tallied 80 million to 95 million unique TCR beta chains across the 666 repertoires, and about 10 million of those chains were shared by two or more donors. Raw reads were error-corrected and collapsed into unique sequences with a nearest-neighbor algorithm that merged closely related sequences to remove PCR and sequencing errors. CDR3 sequences were aligned to IMGT reference sequences to assign V, D and J gene segments. Each retained sequence needed at least a six-nucleotide match to both a V gene segment and a J gene segment. A rearrangement counted as productive if the CDR3 had no stop codons and remained in frame with V and J, and every other rearrangement counted as non-productive. Following IMGT convention, CDR3 was defined as the stretch from the second conserved V-encoded cysteine up to the conserved J-encoded phenylalanine. Sequences without an unambiguous match to a single V gene segment were excluded from the earlier analysis of approximately 600 of the donors. An earlier analysis of a few hundred of the donors classified V segments as functional when productive rearrangements were above 56.7% and as segregating when the standard deviation between donors was above 5%. A statistical classification framework was developed to diagnose cytomegalovirus status using the catalog of TCR beta chain sequences. A later analysis assigned V and J genes by comparing TCR nucleotide sequences with IMGT/GENE-DB human TR gene sequences. The TCRdist pipeline was used in a later analysis to assign CDR3 sequences and most-parsimonious VDJ recombination scenarios. In a later analysis, every TCR beta chain was defined by the combination of its CDR3 amino acid sequence and its V-gene family, and reads without a unique V-gene family were dropped. As a way to deal with suspected cross-contamination and a sequencing artifact, a later analysis dropped 450 to 700 nucleotide sequences that were highly shared and had low generation probability. In a later analysis, a clonal expansion index was calculated for each public chain from normalized within-repertoire ranks of inferred template counts. In a later analysis, generation probabilities were computed using a VDJ recombination model fitted to out-of-frame rearrangements, and the results were checked against IGoR. Hypergeometric tests were used in a later analysis to score TCR-TCR, TCR-HLA and TCR-CMV co-occurrence, with a repertoire-size bias correction applied to the TCR pairs. False discovery rates were estimated in a later analysis by permuting HLA or CMV assignments 20 times. In a later analysis, co-occurring TCRs were grouped with DBSCAN, and TCRdist sequence similarity was added when clustering was performed within HLA-allele-positive subsets. Repertoires with fewer than 30,000 or more than 120,000 public chains were left out of co-occurrence clustering, as were about 5 repertoires with anomalous nucleotide sharing. TCRdb took over this immuneACCESS table, retaining in-frame rearrangements with V and J assigned. Such tables are incomplete; in checked studies, under half of the missing clones stem from an unresolved V gene, and the remainder is unexplained. V, J and clone size derive from that table, while D and trimming were established from the DNA sequence. Here the sample has 170,000 or so clones; roughly 78% occur a single time. The ten largest account for over 10% of the sample.

The cohort comprised approximately 700 healthy bone marrow donors. At the time of sampling, every cohort member was nominally healthy, though immune exposures that went unrecorded were likely present. The donor was CMV seropositive and was included in the group of about 290 seropositive cohort members. Each donor provided a peripheral blood sample, and peripheral blood mononuclear cells were used for TCR beta sequencing. The Qiagen DNeasy Blood Extraction Kit was used to extract genomic DNA from the blood cell samples. Material for sequencing was PBMCs. The chain uses TRBV7-9 and TRBJ1-2, with 7 bases in between that match TRBD1. This TCR derives from a woman in her 50s in good health and CMV-seropositive. The sequenced DNA is TGTGCCAGCAGCTTAGAGGAGGGGGCGAGGTATGGCTACACCTTC. This sequence encodes CASSLEEGARYGYTF.